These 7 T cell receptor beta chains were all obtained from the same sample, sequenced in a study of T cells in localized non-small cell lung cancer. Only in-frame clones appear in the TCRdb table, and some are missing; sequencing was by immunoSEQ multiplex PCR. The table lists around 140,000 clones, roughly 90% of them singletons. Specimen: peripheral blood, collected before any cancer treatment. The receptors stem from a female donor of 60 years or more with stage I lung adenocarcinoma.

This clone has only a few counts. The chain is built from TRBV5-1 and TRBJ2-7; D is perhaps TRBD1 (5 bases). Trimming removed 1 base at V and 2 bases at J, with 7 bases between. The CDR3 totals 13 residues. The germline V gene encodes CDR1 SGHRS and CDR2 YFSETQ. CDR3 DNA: TGCGCCAGCAGCTTGAGGGGCCCCTACGAGCAGTACTTC. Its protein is CASSLRGPYEQYF.

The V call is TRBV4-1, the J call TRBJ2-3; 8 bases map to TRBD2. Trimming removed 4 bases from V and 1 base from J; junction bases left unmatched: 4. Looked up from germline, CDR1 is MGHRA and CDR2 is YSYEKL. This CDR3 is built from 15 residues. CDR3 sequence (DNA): TGCGCCAGCAGCCGCTTACTAGCGGGCACAGATACGCAGTATTTT. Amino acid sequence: CASSRLLAGTDTQYF.

The CDR3 loop reads CASSPDWREQFF. As DNA, the CDR3 is TGTGCCAGTAGTCCGGACTGGAGAGAGCAGTTCTTC. The V and J genes are TRBV19 and TRBJ2-1, with a tentative D call TRBD2 (5 bases). This CDR3 is 12 amino acids long. V lost 5 bases to trimming and J lost 10 bases, with 12 bases between them. Germline values: CDR1 LNHDA, CDR2 SQIVND (reference sequence).

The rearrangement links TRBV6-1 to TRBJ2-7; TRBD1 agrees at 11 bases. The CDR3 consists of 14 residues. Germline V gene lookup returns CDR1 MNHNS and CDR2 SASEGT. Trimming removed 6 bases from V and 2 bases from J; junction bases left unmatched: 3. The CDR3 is CASRGTGGTYEQYF. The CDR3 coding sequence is TGTGCCAGCAGGGGGACAGGGGGGACCTACGAGCAGTACTTC.

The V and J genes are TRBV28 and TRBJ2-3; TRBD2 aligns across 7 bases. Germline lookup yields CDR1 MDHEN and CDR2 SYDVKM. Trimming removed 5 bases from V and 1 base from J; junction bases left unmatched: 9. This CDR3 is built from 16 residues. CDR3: CASSPTHRGGTDTQYF. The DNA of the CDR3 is TGTGCCAGCAGTCCCACCCACCGGGGGGGCACAGATACGCAGTATTTT.

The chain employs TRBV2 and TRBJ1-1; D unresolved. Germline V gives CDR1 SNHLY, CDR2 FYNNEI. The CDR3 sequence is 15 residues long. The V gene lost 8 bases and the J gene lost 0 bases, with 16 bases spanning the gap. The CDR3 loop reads CASAVEGRMNTEAFF. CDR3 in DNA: TGTGCCAGCGCGGTGGAAGGCCGTATGAACACTGAAGCTTTCTTT.

The CDR3 sequence is CASSLAPGSSLSYTF. The CDR3 nucleotides read TGCGCCAGCAGCTTGGCCCCGGGGAGTAGTTTGAGCTACACCTTC. V is TRBV5-1 and J is TRBJ1-2; no clear D gene. Germline V gene data show CDR1 as SGHRS and CDR2 as YFSETQ. Trimming cost V 0 bases and J 9 bases, with 18 bases left between them. This CDR3 is built from 15 residues.